The T cell receptor beta chain described here comes from a study of cytomegalovirus exposure and HLA in healthy donors. Findings and limits, study-wide: In a later analysis, TCR beta V- and J-gene trimming showed a link to a missense DCLRE1C variant.

Researchers ran the PCR with 60 Vbeta and 13 Jbeta primers. Clones were sequenced by immunoSEQ multiplex PCR, and TCRdb holds only the in-frame ones, with some missing. The repertoire includes some 150,000 clones, over 65% of them detected once, and around 4.1% sits in the top ten. Concerning this clone itself: Antigen unknown.

The CDR3 length is 13 residues. The V gene's germline CDR1 is SGHKS and CDR2 YYEKEE (reference sequence). Trimming took 7 bases from V and 7 from J, leaving 17 bases between them. This sequence joins TRBV5-5 and TRBJ2-5; possible D gene TRBD2, 7 bases. This receptor was obtained from a woman in her thirties or forties in good health and CMV-seronegative. The sequenced sample was PBMCs. CDR3 in DNA: TGTGCCAGCCCGCACCGGGGGGCGCGGACCCAGTACTTC. Translated: CASPHRGARTQYF.